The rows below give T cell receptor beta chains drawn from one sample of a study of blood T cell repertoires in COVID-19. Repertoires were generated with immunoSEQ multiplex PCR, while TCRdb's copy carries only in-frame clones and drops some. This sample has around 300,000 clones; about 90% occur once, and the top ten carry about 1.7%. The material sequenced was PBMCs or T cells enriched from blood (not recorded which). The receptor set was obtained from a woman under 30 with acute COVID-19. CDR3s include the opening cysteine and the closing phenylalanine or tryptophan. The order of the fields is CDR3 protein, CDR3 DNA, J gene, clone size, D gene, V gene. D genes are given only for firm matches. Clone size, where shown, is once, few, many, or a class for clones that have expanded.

CASSLSRFQSEKLFF,TGTGCCAGCAGCTTAAGTCGGTTCCAATCTGAAAAACTGTTTTTT,TRBJ1-4,-,-,TRBV7-9
CASSQPTQGNYGYTF,TGCGCCAGCAGCCAGCCCACACAGGGTAACTATGGCTACACCTTC,TRBJ1-2,few,-,TRBV4-1
CASSLWGGLVNEQFF,TGTGCCAGCAGCTTGTGGGGGGGGCTAGTTAATGAGCAGTTCTTC,TRBJ2-1,-,-,TRBV5-4
CATRDSLSLLAKNIQYF,TGTGCCACCCGGGACAGTCTCTCACTGCTAGCCAAAAACATTCAGTACTTC,TRBJ2-4,-,TRBD1,TRBV24-1
CASSLGASSYNSPLHF,TGCGCCAGCAGCTTGGGGGCGAGCTCCTATAATTCACCCCTCCACTTT,TRBJ1-6,-,-,TRBV5-1
CASSWTGGRTGELFF,TGTGCCAGCAGTTGGACAGGGGGCAGAACCGGGGAGCTGTTTTTT,TRBJ2-2,-,TRBD1,TRBV6-2/TRBV6-3
CASSAGTGSTEQYF,TGTGCCAGCAGCGCCGGGACAGGGTCTACCGAGCAGTACTTC,TRBJ2-7,-,TRBD1,TRBV9
CASSERFWTSGSNTDTQYF,TGTGCCAGCAGTGAACGTTTTTGGACTAGCGGGAGTAACACAGATACGCAGTATTTT,TRBJ2-3,-,TRBD2,TRBV2
CASSLLYEQYF,TGTGCCAGCAGTCTCCTCTACGAGCAGTACTTC,TRBJ2-7,-,-,TRBV12-3/TRBV12-4
CASSFGAGGTDTQYF,TGTGCCAGCAGTTTTGGCGCCGGGGGCACAGATACGCAGTATTTT,TRBJ2-3,-,-,TRBV27
CASTSRKAPYSVQYNEQFF,TGTGCCAGCACCTCTCGGAAGGCCCCGTACTCCGTACAGTACAATGAGCAGTTCTTC,TRBJ2-1,once,-,TRBV11-2
CASSLGRTEAFF,TGTGCCAGCAGCCTGGGGCGGACTGAAGCTTTCTTT,TRBJ1-1,-,-,TRBV7-9
CASSSWTPGSNQPQHF,TGTGCCAGCAGCTCCTGGACCCCGGGAAGCAATCAGCCCCAGCATTTT,TRBJ1-5,-,-,TRBV7-9
CASSQTIGLAGGRGDNEQFF,TGTGCCAGCAGCCAAACTATCGGACTAGCGGGAGGGCGGGGGGACAATGAGCAGTTCTTC,TRBJ2-1,-,TRBD2,TRBV14
CASSPGFGETQYF,TGTGCCAGCAGCCCGGGGTTTGGAGAGACCCAGTACTTC,TRBJ2-5,-,-,TRBV7-3
CASSVRVPYGYTF,TGTGCCAGCAGCGTACGGGTTCCCTATGGCTACACCTTC,TRBJ1-2,once,-,TRBV7-8
CASSAGGLAGDEQYF,TGTGCCAGCAGCGCGGGGGGACTAGCGGGAGACGAGCAGTACTTC,TRBJ2-7,-,TRBD2,TRBV9
CASSIIQETGELFF,TGTGCCAGCTCGATAATACAGGAGACCGGGGAGCTGTTTTTT,TRBJ2-2,-,-,TRBV18
CASSPVRGQNEQYF,TGTGCCAGCTCACCGGTCAGGGGGCAAAACGAGCAGTACTTC,TRBJ2-7,-,TRBD1,TRBV18
CASSQGDSVYNSPLHF,TGTGCCAGCAGCCAAGGGGACAGCGTTTATAATTCACCCCTCCACTTT,TRBJ1-6,-,TRBD1,TRBV4-2
CASSFPGEGGYNEQFF,TGTGCCAGCAGCTTTCCGGGAGAGGGCGGCTACAATGAGCAGTTCTTC,TRBJ2-1,-,-,TRBV5-4
CASRPTANYGYTF,TGCGCCAGCAGGCCGACAGCAAACTATGGCTACACCTTC,TRBJ1-2,-,-,TRBV4-1
CASSQTGRIYEQYF,TGTGCCAGCAGCCAAACCGGGAGAATCTACGAGCAGTACTTC,TRBJ2-7,once,-,TRBV6-5
CASSYGATGAYEQYF,TGTGCCAGCAGTTACGGGGCGACAGGGGCCTACGAGCAGTACTTC,TRBJ2-7,-,TRBD1,TRBV6-5
CASSRTGGMNTEAFF,TGTGCCAGCAGTAGGACAGGGGGCATGAACACTGAAGCTTTCTTT,TRBJ1-1,-,TRBD1,TRBV27
CASSQDSNYGYTF,TGCGCCAGCAGCCAAGATTCGAACTATGGCTACACCTTC,TRBJ1-2,-,-,TRBV4-3
CASSLQGREHEQFF,TGCGCCAGCAGCTTGCAGGGGAGGGAGCATGAGCAGTTCTTC,TRBJ2-1,-,-,TRBV5-1
CASSQGLAQGNEQYF,TGCGCCAGCAGCCAAGGCCTTGCACAGGGTAACGAGCAGTACTTC,TRBJ2-7,-,-,TRBV4-3
CASSQVEESYQETQYF,TGTGCCAGCAGCCAAGTGGAGGAGTCATACCAAGAGACCCAGTACTTC,TRBJ2-5,-,-,TRBV3-1/TRBV3-2
CASSLTDTEAFF,TGTGCCAGCAGTTTGACAGACACTGAAGCTTTCTTT,TRBJ1-1,-,-,TRBV28
CASSFGGGVMNTEAFF,TGTGCCAGCAGCTTCGGGGGGGGAGTCATGAACACTGAAGCTTTCTTT,TRBJ1-1,-,-,TRBV5-4
CASSQPGLAGGPNTGELFF,TGCGCCAGCAGCCAACCGGGACTAGCGGGAGGGCCAAACACCGGGGAGCTGTTTTTT,TRBJ2-2,-,TRBD2,TRBV4-1
CAWDRDRVHYEQYF,TGTGCCTGGGATCGGGACAGAGTTCACTACGAGCAGTACTTC,TRBJ2-7,-,TRBD1,TRBV30
CASSVAGGANTGELFF,TGTGCCAGCAGCGTAGCAGGGGGCGCGAACACCGGGGAGCTGTTTTTT,TRBJ2-2,-,TRBD1,TRBV9
CASRRGNEKLFF,TGTGCCAGCAGAAGAGGTAATGAAAAACTGTTTTTT,TRBJ1-4,once,-,TRBV2
CASRTSGRGTGELFF,TGTGCCAGCCGGACTAGCGGGAGGGGCACCGGGGAGCTGTTTTTT,TRBJ2-2,-,TRBD2,TRBV6-5
CASSLSGGTNEQFF,TGTGCCAGCAGTTTGTCGGGTGGAACCAATGAGCAGTTCTTC,TRBJ2-1,-,-,TRBV28
CASRPSSTETQYF,TGTGCCAGCAGACCTAGCTCAACGGAGACCCAGTACTTC,TRBJ2-5,-,-,TRBV28
CASSFSGNTGELFF,TGTGCCAGCAGCTTTAGCGGGAACACCGGGGAGCTGTTTTTT,TRBJ2-2,-,-,TRBV7-9
CASSLGPTGGSGNTIYF,TGTGCCAGCAGCTTAGGTCCGACAGGGGGCTCTGGAAACACCATATATTTT,TRBJ1-3,-,TRBD1,TRBV11-2
CASSPTAGTNSHNEQFF,TGTGCCAGCAGTCCCACCGCCGGGACTAATTCCCACAATGAGCAGTTCTTC,TRBJ2-1,-,TRBD2,TRBV5-4
CASSQGAEANTGELFF,TGCGCCAGCAGCCAGGGGGCGGAGGCGAACACCGGGGAGCTGTTTTTT,TRBJ2-2,-,-,TRBV4-1
CASSALQGTGELFF,TGTGCCAGCAGCGCGCTACAGGGTACCGGGGAGCTGTTTTTT,TRBJ2-2,-,-,TRBV7-2
CASSLRQSSSYNSPLHF,TGTGCCAGCAGTCTAAGACAGTCCAGCTCCTATAATTCACCCCTCCACTTT,TRBJ1-6,-,-,TRBV27
CASSVGGTRAYGYTF,TGTGCCAGCAGCGTAGGGGGGACACGTGCCTATGGCTACACCTTC,TRBJ1-2,-,-,TRBV9
CASSPPGRVYGYTF,TGTGCCAGCTCACCACCTGGGAGGGTCTATGGCTACACCTTC,TRBJ1-2,-,-,TRBV18
CSASPSGRVPRDNEQFF,TGCAGTGCTAGTCCTAGCGGGAGGGTGCCGAGGGACAATGAGCAGTTCTTC,TRBJ2-1,-,TRBD2,TRBV20-1
CAGQDQVAFF,TGTGCCGGCCAAGACCAGGTGGCTTTCTTT,TRBJ1-1,-,-,TRBV30
CASSQDLGRAFYEQYF,TGCGCCAGCAGCCAAGATCTTGGCAGGGCCTTTTACGAGCAGTACTTC,TRBJ2-7,-,-,TRBV4-1
CASSLGGGTSTDTQYF,TGTGCCAGCAGCTTGGGGGGCGGGACGAGCACAGATACGCAGTATTTT,TRBJ2-3,-,-,TRBV5-4
CASSSPSTDTQYF,TGTGCCAGCAGTAGCCCTAGCACAGATACGCAGTATTTT,TRBJ2-3,-,-,TRBV27